Listed below are T cell receptor beta chains from one sample, sequenced in a study of cytomegalovirus exposure and HLA in healthy donors. Data came from immunoSEQ multiplex PCR; TCRdb stores just in-frame clones and leaves some out. This repertoire shows roughly 200,000 clones, more than 75% found once; its top ten account for 11% to 15%. Sequencing was performed on PBMCs. The origin of the receptors is a woman in her twenties or thirties in good health and CMV-seropositive. Each CDR3 is given without its conserved first and last residue.

cdr3_length v_call cdr3_aa
12 TRBV7-9 ASSLVGGGDTQY
11 TRBV7-9 ASSFPKHYGYT
15 TRBV27 ASSWVGGGSGANVLT
9 TRBV28 ASSSLYGYT
15 TRBV4-3 ASSQDRSSGPHNEQF
15 TRBV21-1 ASSNPPGLSSYNEQF
10 TRBV30 AWGQGAEKLF
12 TRBV10-2 ASSVTGGVAEAF
12 TRBV28 ASSHGTVHQPQH
10 TRBV10-3 AIAGGGDTQY
14 TRBV5-1 ASSLRGSWGSSPLH
11 TRBV10-3 AIRTLVYNEQF
15 TRBV19 ASSTHDRASGGETQY
12 TRBV6-4 ASSSGGENTEAF
15 TRBV27 ASSLGVLGQGSYEQY
12 TRBV28 ASKGTRLTGELF
12 TRBV19 ASSMTSGQETQY
13 TRBV2 ASISTTSGSGEQY
13 TRBV7-9 ASSLGGRYSETQY
13 TRBV28 ASRRGTVTNEKLF
8 TRBV7-3 ARKRDTQY
13 TRBV19 ATSPGRRLRETQY
12 TRBV29-1 SVFQGTGSGGYT
10 TRBV7-8 ASSMSRETQY
12 TRBV5-4 ASSLRTSGDEQF
10 TRBV7-6 ASSPRGYEQY
11 TRBV28 ATETGGFNEQF
11 TRBV5-1 ATLHPRGQPQH
13 TRBV5-1 ASSFSSQGAGGYT
13 TRBV10-3 AIRLQGTFEDTQY
12 TRBV27 ASSSGLGSNEQF
11 TRBV12-5 ASGLMGGTEAF
15 TRBV11-2 ASSLDPARAAADTQY
11 TRBV10-3 AISDRGFDEQY
13 TRBV7-2 ASSLVGGAEETQY